This passage covers 16 T cell receptor beta chains from one sample sequenced in a study of cytomegalovirus exposure and HLA in healthy donors. PCR was performed using 60 Vbeta and 13 Jbeta primers. TCRdb's table, derived via immunoSEQ multiplex PCR, lists solely in-frame clones and lacks some. The data hold 150,000 to 200,000 clones, with 70% to 85% observed a single time. Sequenced sample: PBMCs. Source of these receptors: a woman under 40 in good health and CMV-seropositive.

The V and J genes are TRBV9 and TRBJ1-4; weak D call: TRBD1 (6 bases). Germline-derived CDR1 and CDR2 are SGDLS and YYNGEE. The CDR3 is 15 residues long. With 3 bases removed from V and 3 bases from J, the gap between germline ends came to 12 bases. The CDR3: CASSGVGGANEKLFF. Written as DNA, the CDR3 is TGTGCCAGCAGCGGAGTAGGGGGGGCTAATGAAAAACTGTTTTTT.

The rearrangement joins TRBV7-8 to TRBJ2-3; a weak D match, TRBD2 (5 bases). The CDR3 spans 17 residues. Per the germline V gene, CDR1 is SGHVS and CDR2 is FQNEAQ. The V end was cut by 5 bases, the J end by 0 bases, with 18 bases between. CDR3: CASSPPLRGPSTDTQYF. The CDR3 DNA reads as TGTGCCAGCAGCCCGCCTTTAAGAGGGCCCAGCACAGATACGCAGTATTTT.

The chain couples TRBV7-9 to TRBJ2-7, with TRBD2 identical over 10 bases. Germline values: CDR1 SEHNR, CDR2 FQNEAQ (reference sequence). The V and J ends lost 2 bases and 0 bases, in that order; junction bases with no gene match: 1. This CDR3 comprises 15 residues. The CDR3 spells CASSLLAGDSYEQYF. The CDR3 nucleotides are TGTGCCAGCAGCTTACTAGCGGGAGACTCCTACGAGCAGTACTTC.

The rearrangement joins TRBV6-1 to TRBJ2-5, with 11 bases lining up with TRBD1. Germline V gene lookup returns CDR1 MNHNS and CDR2 SASEGT. There are 14 residues in the CDR3. V gave up 6 bases and J gave up 3 bases; unmatched junction bases: 3. This chain's CDR3 is CASSWGQGEETQYF. CDR3 nucleotide sequence: TGTGCCAGCAGCTGGGGACAGGGGGAAGAGACCCAGTACTTC.

The chain combines TRBV19 with TRBJ2-1; the D gene is possibly TRBD2 (5 bases). Germline V gene lookup returns CDR1 LNHDA and CDR2 SQIVND (reference sequence). With 3 bases removed from V and 2 bases from J, the gap between germline ends came to 20 bases. CDR3 length equals 18 residues. Here the CDR3 reads CASSIPPSLSGPYNEQFF. Here the CDR3 DNA reads TGTGCCAGTAGTATCCCCCCAAGCCTCAGCGGACCCTACAATGAGCAGTTCTTC.

The chain carries TRBV6-5 and TRBJ1-4; D unclear. This CDR3 spans 16 amino acids. CDR1 and CDR2 (germline): MNHEY, SVGAGI. The V gene lost 0 bases and the J gene lost 10 bases, with 18 bases spanning the gap. The CDR3 DNA is TGTGCCAGCAGTTACTCGAGGGTTGTACGGTGGGGAAAACTGTTTTTT. Residues: CASSYSRVVRWGKLFF.

This clone was detected only once. The V gene is TRBV19, the J gene TRBJ1-5; D might be TRBD1 (6 bases). With 4 bases removed from V and 6 bases from J, the gap between germline ends came to 10 bases. The CDR3 extends over 13 amino acids. CDR1 is LNHDA and CDR2 is SQIVND in the germline V gene (reference sequence). This chain's CDR3 is CASSKGGSQPQHF. CDR3 bases: TGTGCCAGTAGTAAGGGGGGGAGTCAGCCCCAGCATTTT.

This clone came up a few times. The rearrangement uses TRBV27 and TRBJ2-7; D might be TRBD1 (5 bases). The germline V gene encodes CDR1 MNHEY and CDR2 SMNVEV (reference sequence). CDR3 length equals 15 residues. Trimming took 2 bases from V and 5 from J, leaving 16 bases between them. The CDR3 DNA reads as TGTGCCAGCAGTTTAGGTGTGTCAGGGCGGAACGAGCAGTACTTC. This codes for CASSLGVSGRNEQYF.

The V call is TRBV10-3, the J call TRBJ2-3, with 8 bases fitting TRBD2. The CDR3 runs 15 residues. V lost 7 bases, J lost 1 base, and 7 bases stayed unmatched. The germline V gene has CDR1 ENHRY and CDR2 SYGVKD. CDR3 bases: TGTGCCATCAATCCGGGAGGGCCGGGCACAGATACGCAGTATTTT. Residues: CAINPGGPGTDTQYF.

This clone was seen a handful of times. V and J are TRBV29-1 and TRBJ2-1, with D possibly TRBD2 on 6 matching bases. This CDR3 spans 12 amino acids. CDR1 and CDR2 (germline): SQVTM, ANQGSEA. V was cut by 7 bases and J by 4 bases, with 11 bases left in between. The CDR3 region is CSGGLQYNEQFF. For the CDR3, the DNA is TGCAGCGGGGGACTCCAGTACAATGAGCAGTTCTTC.

V is TRBV2 and J is TRBJ1-1; 12 bases fit TRBD1. V was pared by 6 bases and J by 4 bases, with 6 bases of the junction left unmatched. Germline lookup yields CDR1 SNHLY and CDR2 FYNNEI. The length of the CDR3 is 15 residues. CDR3 protein: CASSVGTGGGTEAFF. DNA for the CDR3: TGTGCCAGCAGCGTTGGGACAGGGGGCGGCACTGAAGCTTTCTTT.

The chain couples TRBV6-4 to TRBJ2-2, with unresolved D. This CDR3 is built from 14 residues. V lost 4 bases and J lost 3, with 9 bases in between. The germline V gene encodes CDR1 MRHNA and CDR2 SNTAGT. The CDR3, as DNA: TGTGCCAGCAGTGTTGAGGAACACACCGGGGAGCTGTTTTTT. It yields the protein CASSVEEHTGELFF.

The chain couples TRBV25-1 to TRBJ1-2, with 7 bases that match TRBD1. With V trimmed by 4 bases and J by 1 base, 3 bases remained unmatched. The germline CDR1 and CDR2 sequences are MGHDK and SYGVNS. The CDR3 spans 14 residues. The CDR3 sequence is CASSASGGNYGYTF. The CDR3 nucleotides read TGTGCCAGCAGTGCCTCAGGGGGTAACTATGGCTACACCTTC.

The rearrangement links TRBV5-1 to TRBJ2-3; D not resolved. Between the trimmed V and J ends, which lost 0 bases and 4 bases, there was a span of 9 bases. The CDR3 extends over 14 amino acids. The germline CDR1 and CDR2 sequences are SGHRS and YFSETQ. CDR3 nucleotide sequence: TGCGCCAGCAGCTTGGCTCATAGTGCAGATACGCAGTATTTT. Amino acids: CASSLAHSADTQYF.

J is TRBJ2-7 and V is TRBV28; 11 nucleotides line up with TRBD2. This CDR3 comprises 15 residues. Germline values: CDR1 MDHEN, CDR2 SYDVKM. The V segment lost 5 bases and the J segment 9 bases; nucleotides outside the gene matches: 12. The CDR3 reads CASSATSGSPLVQYF. For the CDR3, the DNA is TGTGCCAGCAGTGCCACTAGCGGGAGTCCCCTGGTGCAGTACTTC. The full variable domain, its missing parts supplied by reference TRBV28 and TRBJ2-7, is DVKVTQSSRYLVKRTGEKVFLECVQDMDHENMFWYRQDPGLGLRLIYFSYDVKMKEKGDIPEGYSVSREKKERFSLILESASTNQTSMYLCASSATSGSPLVQYFGPGTRLTVT.

The chain has TRBV10-3 and TRBJ2-7; tentative D call: TRBD2 (6 bases). The CDR3 is made up of 15 amino acids. Germline CDR1 ENHRY, CDR2 SYGVKD. Deletions cut 0 bases from V and 0 bases from J, with 9 bases between. The CDR3 DNA reads TGTGCCATCAGTGAGTCTAGCGGACTCTCCTACGAGCAGTACTTC. Translation: CAISESSGLSYEQYF.